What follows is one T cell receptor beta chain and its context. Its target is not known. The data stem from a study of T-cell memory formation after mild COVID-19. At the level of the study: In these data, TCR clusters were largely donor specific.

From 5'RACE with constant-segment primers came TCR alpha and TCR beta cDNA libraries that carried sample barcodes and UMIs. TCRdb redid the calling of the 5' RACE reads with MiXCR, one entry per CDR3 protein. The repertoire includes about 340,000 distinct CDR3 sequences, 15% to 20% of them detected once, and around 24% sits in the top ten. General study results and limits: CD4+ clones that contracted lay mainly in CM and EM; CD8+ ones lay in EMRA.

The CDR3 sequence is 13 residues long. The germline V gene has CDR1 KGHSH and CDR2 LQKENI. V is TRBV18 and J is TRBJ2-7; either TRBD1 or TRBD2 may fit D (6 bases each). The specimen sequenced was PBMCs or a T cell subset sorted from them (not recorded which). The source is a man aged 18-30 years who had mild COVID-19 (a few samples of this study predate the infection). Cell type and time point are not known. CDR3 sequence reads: CASSPGRQTGATV. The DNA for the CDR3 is TGTGCCAGCTCACCTGGCCGCCAGACGGGGGCTACGGTC.